Listed here are 22 T cell receptor beta chains from one sample, sequenced in a study of T cells after yellow fever vaccination. One entry per CDR3 protein results from TCRdb running MiXCR on the 5' RACE reads. The sample consists of 250,000 to 400,000 distinct CDR3 sequences, around 4.3% of them appearing once. Sequences were derived from PBMCs, sampled 15 days after the yellow fever booster vaccination. The receptors come from a man aged 18 to 29 who received the YFV17D yellow fever vaccine.

This clonotype was recorded a few times. The genes are TRBV30 and TRBJ2-7; TRBD1 agrees at 9 bases. This CDR3 contains 15 residues. The germline V gene has CDR1 GTSNPN and CDR2 SVGIG (reference sequence). The J segment lost 9 bases and the V segment lost 4 bases, leaving 16 bases of the junction unmatched. This CDR3 reads CAWNEPTGGKFRQYF. The DNA for the CDR3 is TGTGCCTGGAATGAACCGACAGGGGGGAAATTTCGGCAGTACTTC. Drawing the rest from reference TRBV30 and TRBJ2-7, the complete variable domain is SQTIHQWPATLVQPVGSPLSLECTVEGTSNPNLYWYRQAAGRGLQLLFYSVGIGQISSEVPQNLSASRPQDRQFILSSKKLLLSDSGFYLCAWNEPTGGKFRQYFGPGTRLTVT.

This clonotype was observed many times. The rearrangement joins TRBV5-6 to TRBJ2-2; D may correspond to TRBD1 or TRBD2 (5 bases each). Germline V gene lookup returns CDR1 SGHDT and CDR2 YYEEEE. This CDR3 spans 16 amino acids. Trimming took 0 bases from V and 4 from J, leaving 13 bases between them. CDR3 DNA sequence: TGTGCCAGCAGCTTGGACGTCAGGGCGGGCACCGGGGAGCTGTTTTTT. Residues: CASSLDVRAGTGELFF.

The sample holds many counts of this clonotype. This chain uses TRBV7-2 with TRBJ1-4, with D tentatively TRBD1 (6 bases). CDR1 SGHTA and CDR2 FQGNSA come from the germline V gene. The CDR3 consists of 14 residues. Trimming shortened V by 3 bases and J by 6 bases, and 11 bases separated the two germline ends. CDR3 coding DNA: TGTGCCAGCAGCTTGTGGGCAGGGGATGAAAAACTGTTTTTT. Translated: CASSLWAGDEKLFF.

In this sample, this clonotype turned up a few times. This sequence joins TRBV5-1 and TRBJ2-7, with 7 bases aligning to TRBD1. CDR1 and CDR2 (germline): SGHRS, YFSETQ. The CDR3 length is 13 residues. With 4 bases clipped from V and 7 bases from J, the junction kept 8 bases outside the gene matches. For the CDR3, the DNA is TGCGCCAGCAGCGCAAAGGGGGCGAGGGAGCAGTACTTC. It encodes CASSAKGAREQYF.

The V gene is TRBV20-1, the J gene TRBJ1-5; TRBD1 might be the D (6 bases). Trimming shortened V by 4 bases and J by 6 bases, and 22 bases separated the two germline ends. Germline V CDR1 and CDR2: DFQATT, SNEGSKA (reference sequence). This CDR3 has 16 amino acids. CDR3 in DNA: TGCAGTGCTATCGGCGGGGGCAGGCGTGCAGTTCAGCCCCAGCATTTT. Encoded protein: CSAIGGGRRAVQPQHF.

This clonotype has only a few counts. The rearrangement joins TRBV28 to TRBJ1-6; TRBD1 matches at 7 bases. Germline trimming cut 10 bases from V and 9 bases from J; bases unmatched to any gene: 12. The CDR3 contains 14 residues. CDR1 is MDHEN, CDR2 SYDVKM, per germline. CDR3 DNA sequence: TGTGCCACCCTGTTACCGGGACAGAGTTCACCCCTCCACTTT. Translation: CATLLPGQSSPLHF.

This clonotype was found many times. This rearrangement joins TRBV4-2 to TRBJ1-5; D is possibly TRBD1 (5 bases). This CDR3 has 17 residues. Between the trimmed V and J ends, which lost 2 bases and 2 bases, there was a span of 16 bases. Germline lookup yields CDR1 LGHNA and CDR2 YNFKEQ. The CDR3 nucleotides are TGTGCCAGCAGCCAAATGGCAGGGAAAGGGGGCAATCAGCCCCAGCATTTT. Translating gives CASSQMAGKGGNQPQHF.

This clonotype was counted at least ten times. The J gene is TRBJ2-3, the V gene TRBV10-3; TRBD1 aligns across 7 bases. This CDR3 spans 12 amino acids. V shed 6 bases, J shed 5 bases, and the junction held 2 bases outside the gene matches. CDR1 ENHRY and CDR2 SYGVKD come from the germline V gene. Written as DNA, the CDR3 is TGTGCCATCAGCTCAGGGGGAGATACGCAGTATTTT. Amino acid sequence: CAISSGGDTQYF.

The genes are TRBV20-1 and TRBJ2-2; 9 bases are a match to TRBD1. Germline V gene sequence: CDR1 DFQATT, CDR2 SNEGSKA (reference sequence). Trimming took 6 bases from V and 9 from J; bases not matched to a gene: 14. The CDR3 spans 15 residues. The CDR3 DNA is TGCAGTGCCAACAGTATCACAGGGGGCGGTTGGGAGCTGTTTTTT. Translating it yields CSANSITGGGWELFF.

This clonotype was found a few times. This chain links TRBV4-2 with TRBJ2-6; no firm D call. The CDR3 sequence is 15 residues long. CDR1 and CDR2 (germline): LGHNA, YNFKEQ. V was shortened by 7 bases and J by 1 base, with 11 bases between the two germline ends. The CDR3 region is CASNWLGSGANVLTF. CDR3 nucleotides: TGTGCCAGCAATTGGTTGGGATCTGGGGCCAACGTCCTGACTTTC.

The chain recombines TRBV18 with TRBJ1-6; TRBD1 might be the D (6 bases). The CDR3 runs to 16 residues. Germline loops: CDR1 KGHSH, CDR2 LQKENI. The V end lost 4 bases, the J end lost 5 bases, and 15 bases lay between the germline ends. CDR3 residues: CASSLAGQTDNSPLHF. CDR3 in DNA: TGTGCCAGCTCACTGGCCGGACAGACAGATAATTCACCCCTCCACTTT.

This chain links TRBV7-2 with TRBJ2-7; 8 nucleotides match TRBD1. CDR3 size: 15 residues. V trimming: 0 bases; J trimming: 6 bases; junction bases outside the gene matches: 7. CDR1 and CDR2 from the germline V gene are SGHTA and FQGNSA. The CDR3 DNA follows: TGTGCCAGCAGCTTAGCGCAGCGGACAGGGTTCGAGCAGTACTTC. It translates to CASSLAQRTGFEQYF.

This clonotype was found a few times. The rearrangement links TRBV5-7 to TRBJ2-1; tentatively, D is TRBD2 (7 bases). TRBV5-7 is classed as an ORF, of uncertain function. This CDR3 spans 16 amino acids. The germline V and J ends were trimmed by 4 bases and 7 bases, with 21 bases remaining between them. The CDR3 nucleotides are TGTGCCAGCAGCAAAAGGGGGGGGCCAGGCACGAATGAGCAGTTCTTC. Its protein is CASSKRGGPGTNEQFF.

This clonotype was recorded at least ten times. The chain combines TRBV12-3 or TRBV12-4 with TRBJ2-3; the match to TRBD2 covers 10 bases. V was pared by 3 bases and J by 6 bases, with 9 bases of the junction left unmatched. The CDR3 consists of 16 residues. The CDR3 region is CASSFSSSGGHDTQYF. The DNA of the CDR3 is TGTGCCAGCAGTTTCTCGTCTAGCGGGGGCCATGATACGCAGTATTTT.

In this sample, this clonotype turned up many times. The chain links TRBV27 to TRBJ1-2; D perhaps matches TRBD1 (6 bases). The CDR3 sequence is 14 residues long. Germline V gene lookup returns CDR1 MNHEY and CDR2 SMNVEV (reference sequence). The V and J ends lost 4 bases and 8 bases respectively, with 17 bases between them. CDR3 region: CASSSLQGSYGYTF. In DNA, the CDR3 is TGTGCCAGCAGTTCATTACAGGGCTCCTACGGCTACACCTTC.

The J gene is TRBJ1-1, the V gene TRBV27; TRBD1 is a possible D gene (5 bases). The V gene's germline CDR1 is MNHEY and CDR2 SMNVEV (reference sequence). The CDR3 spans 15 residues. Trimming took off 0 bases at V and 3 bases at J, with 11 bases between the two ends. CDR3 DNA sequence: TGTGCCAGCAGTTTATCTCAGGGAGGACACACTGAAGCTTTCTTT. Protein sequence: CASSLSQGGHTEAFF.

This clonotype was observed a handful of times. The chain links TRBV27 to TRBJ1-4; D remains unclear. The CDR3 loop spans 15 amino acids. The V and J ends lost 5 bases and 4 bases respectively, with 14 bases between them. CDR1 is MNHEY, CDR2 SMNVEV, per germline (reference sequence). CDR3: CASSRSTVRNEKLFF. CDR3 sequence (DNA): TGTGCCAGCAGTCGATCGACGGTTCGTAATGAAAAACTGTTTTTT.

This clonotype was counted at least ten times. This rearrangement joins TRBV6-6 to TRBJ2-1, with D possibly matching TRBD1 (6 bases). CDR1 is MNHNY, CDR2 SVGAGI, per germline (reference sequence). The CDR3 totals 15 residues. V gave up 6 bases and J gave up 4 bases, with 16 bases separating them. The CDR3: CASSLPQGTYNEQFF. The CDR3 region has the DNA TGTGCCAGCAGCCTTCCCCAGGGGACGTACAATGAGCAGTTCTTC.

This clonotype showed up many times. The rearrangement uses TRBV7-2 and TRBJ1-5; D is undetermined. Trimming cost V 5 bases and J 5 bases, with 16 bases left between them. CDR1 SGHTA and CDR2 FQGNSA come from the germline V gene. CDR3 length: 15 residues. CDR3 coding DNA: TGTGCCAGCAGCCCGGGAAGGGATGGGGATCAGCCCCAGCATTTT. Amino acids: CASSPGRDGDQPQHF.

This clonotype was counted many times. This chain uses TRBV6-5 with TRBJ1-4, with TRBD1 matching 7 bases. Germline V gene sequence: CDR1 MNHEY, CDR2 SVGAGI. Trimming removed 2 bases from V and 5 bases from J; junction bases left unmatched: 5. The CDR3 length is 15 residues. The chain's CDR3 is CASSYRQGKNEKLFF. In DNA form, the CDR3 reads TGTGCCAGCAGTTACCGACAGGGAAAGAATGAAAAACTGTTTTTT.

This clonotype occurred many times. The gene calls are TRBV20-1 and TRBJ1-5; D ambiguous. Per germline, CDR1 DFQATT and CDR2 SNEGSKA (reference sequence). V lost 5 bases and J 0 bases, leaving 5 bases between the germline ends. The CDR3 runs 12 residues. The chain's CDR3 is CSAGYSNQPQHF. CDR3 in DNA: TGCAGTGCTGGGTATAGCAATCAGCCCCAGCATTTT.

The rearrangement joins TRBV10-3 to TRBJ2-1; 8 positions match TRBD2. With 8 bases clipped from V and 2 bases from J, the junction kept 5 bases outside the gene matches. Germline V gives CDR1 ENHRY, CDR2 SYGVKD. The CDR3 has 14 residues. The CDR3 DNA reads as TGTGCCATCGGGAGCGGGGGCGCCTACAATGAGCAGTTCTTC. It specifies CAIGSGGAYNEQFF.